This is a list of T cell receptor beta chains from one sample in a study of blood T cells in healthy people across ages. TCRdb reprocessed the 5' RACE reads via MiXCR and lists one record per CDR3 protein. The table has hundreds of thousands of distinct CDR3 sequences, approximately 31% seen once. The sequenced sample consisted of blood. These receptors all stem from an elderly woman in good health. Each CDR3 is given with its conserved first and last residue. The D gene is left open where the match is weak. Not every row has a clone size; where given, it reads once, few, many or a size class.

>few|TRBD1|TRBJ1-6|TRBV20-1
TGCAGTGCTGGTGACAGGGTTAATTCACCCCTCCACTTT
CSAGDRVNSPLHF
>many|-|TRBJ2-7|TRBV5-5
TGTGCCAGCAGCTTAACGGCGGGATCCTACGAGCAGTACTTC
CASSLTAGSYEQYF
>many|-|TRBJ1-2|TRBV5-1
TGCGCCAGCAGCTTGGGTGGGCAGACGGATAATGGCTACACCTTC
CASSLGGQTDNGYTF
>-|-|TRBJ2-7|TRBV20-1
TGCAGTGCTAGTCGGCCCCGCGGGGAGCAGTACTTC
CSASRPRGEQYF
>-|TRBD1|TRBJ2-1|TRBV25-1
TGTGCCAGCAGTGTCCGTGGACAGGGAAATGAGCAGTTCTTC
CASSVRGQGNEQFF
>-|-|TRBJ1-2|TRBV12-5
TGTGCTAGTGGACCCGGACAGACATTTTATGGCTACACCTTC
CASGPGQTFYGYTF
>few|-|TRBJ1-5|TRBV6-1
TGTGCCAGCAGTGGGACGACTAGCAATCAGCCCCAGCATTTT
CASSGTTSNQPQHF
>many|TRBD1|TRBJ2-3|TRBV6-5
TGTGCCAGCAGAAAGGGGGCAGGGTATGGCACAGATACGCAGTATTTT
CASRKGAGYGTDTQYF
>-|TRBD2|TRBJ2-1|TRBV6-4
TGTGCCAGCAGCCCACTAGCGGGAGACCTCCATGAGCAGTTCTTC
CASSPLAGDLHEQFF
>-|-|TRBJ2-3|TRBV12-3/TRBV12-4
TGTGCCAGCGGTTTGACAGGTAGCACAGATACGCAGTATTTT
CASGLTGSTDTQYF
>-|-|TRBJ2-7|TRBV28
TGTGCCAGCGGGAAGGAAACCTACGAGCAGTACTTC
CASGKETYEQYF
>many|-|TRBJ2-3|TRBV3-1
TGTGCCAGCAGCCGACTCGCGAGGGAGGCGGATACGCAGTATTTT
CASSRLAREADTQYF
>many|-|TRBJ1-2|TRBV4-1
TGCGCCAGCAGCACACCCGGTACCAATCGTGCTTATGGCTACACCTTC
CASSTPGTNRAYGYTF
>many|TRBD2|TRBJ2-3|TRBV15
TGTGCCACCAGCAGATTGAGCGGGGCTAGCACAGATACGCAGTATTTT
CATSRLSGASTDTQYF
>-|TRBD1|TRBJ2-7|TRBV6-1
TGTGCCAGCAGTGTGACCGGGACAGGTGGCCCCGAGCAGTACTTC
CASSVTGTGGPEQYF
>many|-|TRBJ2-7|TRBV3-1
TGTGCCAGCAGCCGACTAGACTACGAGCAGTACTTC
CASSRLDYEQYF
>many|-|TRBJ1-1|TRBV4-2
TGTGCCAGCAGCCAAGATGGGAGCGGGACATCGCGACGGGGGACCCTTGAAGCTTTCTTT
CASSQDGSGTSRRGTLEAFF
>-|-|TRBJ2-7|TRBV19
TGTGCCAGTAGGAGAGGGACCCCCTACGAGCAGTACTTC
CASRRGTPYEQYF
>many|-|TRBJ1-5|TRBV6-1
TGTGCCAGCAGTGAACAGTGGGATCGGCCCCAGCATTTT
CASSEQWDRPQHF
>many|-|TRBJ2-1|TRBV20-1
TGCAGTGCCCCCCGACCGAACAATGAGCAGTTCTTC
CSAPRPNNEQFF
>few|-|TRBJ2-1|TRBV24-1
TGTGCCACCAGTGTGGCAGGATACAATAAGCAGTTCTTC
CATSVAGYNKQFF
>many|-|TRBJ1-5|TRBV6-1
TGTGCCAGCAACACAGACTACCCAGTCAATCAGCCCCAGCATTTT
CASNTDYPVNQPQHF
>-|TRBD1|TRBJ2-2|TRBV5-6
TGTGCCAGCAGTCGGACAGGGCCCGGGGAGCTGTTTTTT
CASSRTGPGELFF
>-|-|TRBJ1-1|TRBV20-1
TGCAGTGCGGACCCTAGAGGGAACACTGAAGCTTTCTTT
CSADPRGNTEAFF
>many|-|TRBJ2-7|TRBV7-2
TGTGCCAGCAGCTTAGCAGGGAGCCACGAGCAGTACTTC
CASSLAGSHEQYF
>few|-|TRBJ1-5|TRBV6-1
TGTGCCAGCAGTGAACGGGCGGGGGGAGGTCAGCCCCAGCATTTT
CASSERAGGGQPQHF